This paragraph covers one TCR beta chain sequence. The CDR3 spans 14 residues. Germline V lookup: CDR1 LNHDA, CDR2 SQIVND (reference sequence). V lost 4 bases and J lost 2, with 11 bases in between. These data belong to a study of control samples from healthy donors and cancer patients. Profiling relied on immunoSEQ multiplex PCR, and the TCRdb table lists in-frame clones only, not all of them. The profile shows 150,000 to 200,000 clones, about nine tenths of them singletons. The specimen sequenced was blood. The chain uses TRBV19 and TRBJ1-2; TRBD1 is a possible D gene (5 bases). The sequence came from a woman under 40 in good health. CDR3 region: CASSRTPLNYGYTF. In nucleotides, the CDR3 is TGTGCCAGTAGTAGGACACCTCTGAACTATGGCTACACCTTC.